Listed below are T cell receptor beta chains from one sample, sequenced in a study of cytomegalovirus exposure and HLA in healthy donors. TCRdb's copy holds only in-frame clones and misses some; the assay was immunoSEQ multiplex PCR. The sample records 52,000 or so clones, more than 60% being singletons. The sample consisted of PBMCs. Receptors were obtained from a woman aged 40 to 49 in good health and CMV-seropositive. The CDR3 runs from the conserved cysteine through the conserved F or W. Fields, in order: V gene, D gene, J gene, CDR3 protein, CDR3 DNA. A D gene is named only where the DNA matches it firmly.

>TRBV7-9|.|TRBJ1-1
CASSLGSRENTEAFF
TGTGCCAGCAGCTTAGGTAGCAGGGAAAACACTGAAGCTTTCTTT
>TRBV7-9|.|TRBJ1-1
CASSFMYPQDTEAFF
TGTGCCAGCAGCTTTATGTACCCGCAGGACACTGAAGCTTTCTTT
>TRBV14|.|TRBJ2-1
CASSQDRGRIHNEQFF
TGTGCCAGCAGCCAAGACAGGGGTAGAATACACAATGAGCAGTTCTTC
>TRBV6-1|.|TRBJ1-5
CASSDRQGNNQPQHF
TGTGCCAGCAGTGATCGGCAGGGAAACAATCAGCCCCAGCATTTT
>TRBV20-1|.|TRBJ2-7
CSARGGLEQYF
TGCAGTGCTAGAGGGGGGCTCGAGCAGTACTTC
>TRBV29-1|.|TRBJ1-1
CSVDRTATEAFF
TGCAGCGTTGACCGGACAGCAACTGAAGCTTTCTTT
>TRBV15|TRBD2|TRBJ2-1
CATSRTSGGLANEQFF
TGTGCCACCAGCCGGACTAGCGGGGGACTTGCGAATGAGCAGTTCTTC
>TRBV14|.|TRBJ2-5
CASSQDVSKETQYF
TGTGCCAGCAGCCAAGACGTCAGTAAAGAGACCCAGTACTTC
>TRBV4-1|.|TRBJ2-7
CASSPQTLGTYEQYF
TGCGCCAGCAGCCCCCAGACGCTCGGGACCTACGAGCAGTACTTC
>TRBV7-6|.|TRBJ2-1
CASSFLDNEQFF
TGTGCCAGCAGCTTCTTAGACAATGAGCAGTTCTTC
>TRBV5-4|.|TRBJ2-3
CASSTGPDTDTQYF
TGTGCCAGCAGCACAGGACCGGACACAGATACGCAGTATTTT
>TRBV2|TRBD1|TRBJ1-5
CASSEFRGIGNQPQHF
TGTGCCAGCAGTGAATTCAGGGGGATTGGAAATCAGCCCCAGCATTTT
>TRBV7-9|.|TRBJ1-1
CASFSSGGSSSEAFF
TGTGCCAGCTTTTCGTCTGGGGGGTCCTCCTCTGAAGCTTTCTTT
>TRBV5-1|TRBD2|TRBJ2-3
CASSSGLAGGATDTQYF
TGCGCCAGCAGCTCCGGACTAGCGGGGGGCGCCACAGATACGCAGTATTTT
>TRBV29-1|.|TRBJ1-2
CSVDDTYYGYTF
TGCAGCGTTGACGACACCTACTATGGCTACACCTTC
>TRBV28|.|TRBJ1-1
CASMTGYREAFF
TGTGCCAGCATGACGGGGTACCGTGAAGCTTTCTTT
>TRBV27|TRBD1|TRBJ1-6
CASRDRDYNSPLHF
TGTGCCAGCCGGGACAGGGATTATAATTCACCCCTCCACTTT